This T cell receptor (beta chain) emerged from a study of long-term antiretroviral therapy in people with HIV. Whole-study results and caveats: Those clones which expanded before ART made up the dominant part of the repertoire at all time points. Increased diversity was seen after ART, yet it remained lower than in transplant donor controls. HIV repertoires spanned narrower CDR3 length ranges than controls.

Runs used v3.0 of the immunoSEQ assay and were done at survey level. The study targeted about 35,000-55,000 T-cell genomes per sample in sequencing. Clones were read by immunoSEQ multiplex PCR, and TCRdb kept only the in-frame ones, dropping some. This table has tens of thousands of clones, approximately 85% appearing once. For this clone: The antigen remains unidentified.

The germline V gene encodes CDR1 SNHLY and CDR2 FYNNEI. The length of the CDR3 is 15 residues. V was trimmed by 4 bases and J by 0 bases, leaving 12 bases between them. V gene TRBV2 combines with J gene TRBJ2-5; D call uncertain. This clonotype was sampled from a man between 18 and 29 years old with HIV. Specimen: unsorted PBMCs, collected 0.3 years after starting antiretroviral therapy. This CDR3 reads CASSAAATYQETQYF. The DNA for the CDR3 is TGTGCCAGCAGTGCGGCAGCGACGTACCAAGAGACCCAGTACTTC.